Sequencing of this T cell receptor (beta chain) was carried out in a study of early T cells in non-severe SARS-CoV-2 infection (dated by TCRdb to the early 2020s). Study-wide context: Because TCR sequencing relied on bulk RNA taken from unsorted whole blood, pairing of alpha and beta chains was not possible.

The library was obtained by 5' RACE. The sequencer was a NextSeq 500. In the TCR library protocol, unique molecular identifiers were attached to individual cDNA molecules to correct for PCR bias and sequencing error. Both TCR alpha and beta chains were sequenced, and tight co-correlation was observed between alpha and beta sequence abundances in each sample. The study's own analysis went as follows. Decombinator V4 was used to annotate the V gene, J gene and CDR3 of the TCR sequences. TCRs were defined as expanded if a significant change between any two time points was detected under a Poisson model with p below 0.0001. Abundances of TCRs were expressed as counts per million after normalisation to the total number of TCRs sequenced in each sample. VDJdb, accessed 1 November 2021, was searched for CMV, EBV and SARS-CoV-2 annotated TCRs, with TCRs annotated for multiple antigens excluded. TCRdb's own reprocessing of the public reads used fastp at Q25 and MiXCR and kept productive beta chains. Rows are unified per CDR3 protein, each entry keeping the most common DNA and genes. The V and J calls were determined by TCRdb, not by the authors. The sample contains 55,000 to 75,000 distinct CDR3 sequences, 10% of them found a single time. Of the sample, 15% is held by the ten largest clones.

The study was a case-control design nested within a healthcare worker cohort in London, UK, with weekly nasopharyngeal swab PCR tests and blood sampling. Healthcare workers were enrolled in the week of the UK lockdown, from 23 to 31 March 2020, and were followed every week for up to roughly 15 weeks. This clonotype was seen ten or more times. Which antigen it targets is not known. No base qualities exist here, and no much larger clone lies one base off it. General conclusions and limits of the study: VDJdb matching was skewed toward anti-spike CD8 responses and likely underestimated virus-specific expansions by missing private and CD4 specificities.

The starting material was whole blood, obtained at baseline. The receptor was derived from an adult who was a healthcare worker with PCR-confirmed SARS-CoV-2 infection or an uninfected control (not recorded which).

The CDR3 protein: CASSFQTGFGTEAFF. At the DNA level, the sequence is TGTGCCAGCAGTTTCCAAACAGGGTTCGGCACTGAAGCTTTCTTT. Recombination linked TRBV28 to TRBJ1-1, with a weak D call of TRBD1 (6 bases match). From the cysteine through the phenylalanine, the CDR3 covers 15 amino acids. Only the CDR3 region is kept as DNA, spanning 45 bases read in frame from base 1. The germline V gene provides CDR1 MDHEN and CDR2 SYDVKM. Trimming at the junction amounts to 3 bases on V and 4 bases on J, and the germline ends lie 15 bases apart.